This T cell receptor (beta chain) was sequenced for a study of T cells in Graves' hyperthyroidism and ophthalmopathy. There were TCR beta CDR3 regions amplified from RNA transcripts. Initially, a first-round RT-PCR of the TCR CDR3 employed the HTBI primer set. A single record per CDR3 protein comes from TCRdb applying MiXCR to the multiplex PCR reads. The sample contains hundreds of thousands of distinct CDR3 sequences, approximately 16% of which appear only once. Broader study findings: Model output signaled ophthalmopathy a median roughly 6.1 months ahead of onset.

Between the trimmed V and J ends, which lost 0 bases and 1 base, there was a span of 6 bases. The CDR3 covers 14 residues. Germline V lookup: CDR1 ENHRY, CDR2 SYGVKD. This clonotype has at least ten counts. As yet, its antigen is unknown. The source material was blood. The sequence came from a man in his forties with Graves' hyperthyroidism. This rearrangement joins TRBV10-3 to TRBJ1-1; D not resolved. CDR3 amino acids: CAISESVWNTEAFF. The DNA for the CDR3 is TGTGCCATCAGTGAGTCAGTTTGGAACACTGAAGCTTTCTTT.